One sample yielded the 6 T cell receptor beta chains listed below, sequenced in a study of T-cell reconstitution after alpha-beta-depleted transplantation in children. Preparation of the TCRbeta library was carried out with unique molecular identifiers. TCRdb analysed the PCR reads with MiXCR anew, one entry per CDR3 protein. The table includes hundreds of thousands of distinct CDR3 sequences, around 12% detected once. This material consisted of PBMCs, taken before TCRalphabeta/CD19-depleted stem cell transplant. These receptors all come from a girl aged 2-9 years with congenital amegakaryocytic thrombocytopenia, due to receive a stem cell transplant.

The chain uses TRBV5-1 and TRBJ1-2; the D is unclear. Germline V CDR1 and CDR2: SGHRS, YFSETQ. The CDR3 consists of 16 residues. The ends were cut back, 0 bases at V and 2 bases at J, with 14 bases in the middle. The CDR3 DNA reads as TGCGCCAGCAGCTTGGCCCCGGCAGAGCTCAACTATGGCTACACCTTC. Its translation is CASSLAPAELNYGYTF. The complete variable domain, with remaining parts taken from reference TRBV5-1 and TRBJ1-2, reads KAGVTQTPRYLIKTRGQQVTLSCSPISGHRSVSWYQQTPGQGLQFLFEYFSETQRNKGNFPGRFSGRQFSNSRSEMNVSTLELGDSALYLCASSLAPAELNYGYTFGSGTRLTVV.

The sample holds many counts of this clonotype. The chain has TRBV4-1 and TRBJ1-1; no definite D call. Germline V gene lookup returns CDR1 MGHRA and CDR2 YSYEKL. The CDR3 runs to 11 residues. Trimming stripped 3 bases from V and 7 bases from J, with 6 bases between. In DNA, the CDR3 is TGCGCCAGCAGCCAGGAAAGTGAAGCTTTCTTT. This translates into CASSQESEAFF.

This clonotype was seen at least ten times. As DNA, the CDR3 is TGCAGCGTTAAGACAGGTAGCTCCTACGAGCAGTACTTC. This translates into CSVKTGSSYEQYF. The chain couples TRBV29-1 to TRBJ2-7; weak D call: TRBD1 (6 bases). Trimming left V 5 bases short and J 0 bases short, with 11 bases between. Germline values: CDR1 SQVTM, CDR2 ANQGSEA. The CDR3 spans 13 residues.

This clonotype was seen more than once but under ten times. The genes are TRBV2 and TRBJ2-7, with 8 bases lining up with TRBD1. V was clipped by 7 bases and J by 5 bases; unmatched bases: 16. The CDR3 totals 16 residues. Per the germline V gene, CDR1 is SNHLY and CDR2 is FYNNEI. CDR3 sequence: CASNYWGQDLGDEQYF. The CDR3 bases are TGTGCCAGCAACTACTGGGGACAGGATCTGGGCGACGAGCAGTACTTC.

This clonotype was detected ten times or more. The chain links TRBV5-1 to TRBJ2-1; TRBD2 aligns across 7 bases. The CDR3 is 15 residues long. CDR1 is SGHRS, CDR2 YFSETQ, per germline. The ends lost 1 base at V and 6 bases at J; junction bases unmatched: 7. The CDR3, as DNA: TGCGCCAGCAGCTTGATAAGCGGGATTGGCAATGAGCAGTTCTTC. This sequence encodes CASSLISGIGNEQFF.

The chain employs TRBV5-1 and TRBJ1-2, with D hard to call. V gave up 2 bases and J gave up 4 bases, with 9 bases separating them. The CDR3 contains 13 residues. The germline gives CDR1 SGHRS, CDR2 YFSETQ. Written as DNA, the CDR3 is TGCGCCAGCAGCTTAACAGCCGGCTATGGCTACACCTTC. Translating gives CASSLTAGYGYTF.